The entry that follows covers one TCR beta chain sequence. Its target is unknown. These data belong to a study of cytomegalovirus exposure and HLA in healthy donors. Study conclusions and caveats: Later work found most CMV-associated TCR beta chains apparently HLA-restricted. Most TCR sequences proved rare, with some public TCRs found in many donors.

Each donor was nominally healthy when sampled (though unrecorded immune exposures were likely). The CDR3 is made up of 13 amino acids. In germline, CDR1 is MNHNY, CDR2 SVGAGI (reference sequence). V dropped 7 bases and J dropped 5 bases, with 12 bases sitting between them. In the PCR, 60 Vbeta and 13 Jbeta primers were used. Sequencing used immunoSEQ multiplex PCR; TCRdb keeps in-frame clones, though not all of them. Of 100,000 or so clones in the sample, roughly 70% were seen once. Sequencing used PBMCs. This clonotype originated in a man aged 50 to 59 in good health and CMV-seronegative. The J gene is TRBJ1-5, the V gene TRBV6-6; TRBD1 might be the D (5 bases). This CDR3 reads CASTLWGDQPQHF. In nucleotides, the CDR3 is TGTGCCAGCACACTCTGGGGGGATCAGCCCCAGCATTTT.